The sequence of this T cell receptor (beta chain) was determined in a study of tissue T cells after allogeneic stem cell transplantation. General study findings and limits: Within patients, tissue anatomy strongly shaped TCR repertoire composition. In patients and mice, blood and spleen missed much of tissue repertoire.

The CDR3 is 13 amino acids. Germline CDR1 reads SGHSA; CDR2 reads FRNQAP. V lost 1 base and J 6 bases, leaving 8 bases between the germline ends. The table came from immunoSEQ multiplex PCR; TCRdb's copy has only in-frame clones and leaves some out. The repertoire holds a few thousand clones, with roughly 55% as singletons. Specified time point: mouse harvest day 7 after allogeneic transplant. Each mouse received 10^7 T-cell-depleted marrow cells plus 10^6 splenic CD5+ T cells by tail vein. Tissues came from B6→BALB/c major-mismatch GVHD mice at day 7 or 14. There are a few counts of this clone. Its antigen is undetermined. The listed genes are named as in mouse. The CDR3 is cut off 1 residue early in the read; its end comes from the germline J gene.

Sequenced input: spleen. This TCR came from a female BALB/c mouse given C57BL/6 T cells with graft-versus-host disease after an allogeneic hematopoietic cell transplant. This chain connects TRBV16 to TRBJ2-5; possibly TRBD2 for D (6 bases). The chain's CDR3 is CASSLGGEDTQYF. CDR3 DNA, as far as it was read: TGTGCAAGCAGCTTAGGGGGGGAGGACACCCAGTAC.